These T cell receptor beta chains were read from a single sample in a study of blood T cells in healthy people across ages. TCRdb re-analysed the 5' RACE reads in MiXCR, keeping a single row per CDR3 protein. Here the sample spans roughly 2 million distinct CDR3 sequences, around 50% being singletons. The sequenced sample was blood. These receptor sequences come from a woman between 35 and 50 years old in good health. Each CDR3 is given with its conserved first and last residue. D genes are given only for firm matches. Clone size is not always given. Where it is, it says once, few, many or a class for expanded clones.

V gene	J gene	clone size	D gene	CDR3 protein	CDR3 DNA
TRBV5-1	TRBJ2-3	few	-	CASSAGQHSSTDTQYF	TGCGCCAGCAGCGCGGGACAGCACTCTAGCACAGATACGCAGTATTTT
TRBV3-1	TRBJ1-2	few	-	CASSQEAVYGYTF	TGTGCCAGCAGCCAAGAAGCCGTATATGGCTACACCTTC
TRBV5-1	TRBJ2-7	-	-	CASSLEGGDLSEQYF	TGCGCCAGCAGCTTGGAGGGGGGGGACCTCTCCGAGCAGTACTTC
TRBV29-1	TRBJ2-3	-	-	CSVDTGPDTQYF	TGCAGCGTGGATACAGGGCCAGATACGCAGTATTTT
TRBV25-1	TRBJ1-5	few	TRBD1	CASSVCREGQANQPQHF	TGTGCCAGCAGTGTCTGCCGGGAGGGACAGGCGAATCAGCCCCAGCATTTT
TRBV6-5	TRBJ2-5	-	TRBD1	CASTGGTGAQETQYF	TGTGCCAGCACAGGCGGGACAGGGGCACAAGAGACCCAGTACTTC
TRBV13	TRBJ1-6	-	-	CVSKRGDSPLHF	TGTGTCAGCAAAAGAGGGGATTCACCCCTCCACTTT
TRBV7-9	TRBJ1-2	-	TRBD1	CASSLRTLRQGAGGYTF	TGTGCCAGCAGCTTACGGACTCTGCGGCAGGGGGCGGGGGGCTACACCTTC
TRBV29-1	TRBJ2-5	once	TRBD1	CSVTGGAGETQYF	TGCAGCGTTACAGGGGGCGCAGGGGAGACCCAGTACTTC
TRBV6-5	TRBJ2-5	-	-	CASSDGGTQETQYF	TGTGCCAGCAGTGACGGAGGGACTCAAGAGACCCAGTACTTC
TRBV10-3	TRBJ1-1	-	-	CAIKATENTEAFF	TGTGCCATCAAAGCGACAGAGAACACTGAAGCTTTCTTT
TRBV27	TRBJ1-4	once	-	CASTIRGSNEKLFF	TGTGCCAGCACCATTCGAGGGAGTAATGAAAAACTGTTTTTT
TRBV12-5	TRBJ2-3	once	-	CASGLFIRASTDTQYF	TGTGCTAGTGGTTTGTTTATACGGGCCTCCACAGATACGCAGTATTTT
TRBV29-1	TRBJ2-3	-	TRBD1	CSVDPDRGGDTQYF	TGCAGCGTTGATCCGGACAGGGGGGGGGATACGCAGTATTTT
TRBV7-6	TRBJ1-1	-	TRBD1	CASSSGTGGGGRTSEAFF	TGTGCCAGCAGCTCCGGGACAGGGGGCGGAGGTCGAACCTCTGAAGCTTTCTTT
TRBV5-4	TRBJ2-5	-	-	CASSSRDTIRGETQYF	TGTGCCAGCAGCTCCCGGGACACCATCCGCGGGGAGACCCAGTACTTC
TRBV6-5	TRBJ1-4	-	-	CASSLGGVGEKLFF	TGTGCCAGCAGTCTGGGGGGGGTAGGAGAAAAACTGTTTTTT
TRBV15	TRBJ2-4	-	-	CATRAFSVAKNIQYF	TGTGCCACCCGAGCTTTCAGTGTAGCCAAAAACATTCAGTACTTC
TRBV6-2/TRBV6-3	TRBJ2-1	-	TRBD2	CAGSYSSRGAGYEQFF	TGTGCCGGCAGTTACTCATCGCGGGGGGCCGGTTACGAGCAGTTCTTC
TRBV20-1	TRBJ2-5	few	TRBD2	CSAGSGLHQETQYF	TGCAGTGCCGGCTCGGGACTACACCAAGAGACCCAGTACTTC
TRBV7-2	TRBJ2-7	-	-	CASRRRTESSYEQYF	TGTGCCAGCAGGCGGAGGACGGAGAGCTCCTACGAGCAGTACTTC
TRBV12-3/TRBV12-4	TRBJ1-2	few	TRBD1	CASSGLDRGDNYGYTF	TGTGCCAGCAGTGGCCTGGACAGGGGGGACAACTATGGCTACACCTTC
TRBV20-1	TRBJ2-7	-	TRBD1	CSASGGTGQGEQYF	TGCAGTGCTAGTGGCGGGACAGGGCAAGGCGAGCAGTACTTC
TRBV6-2/TRBV6-3	TRBJ2-1	few	-	CASSYSAAQYEQFF	TGTGCCAGCAGTTACTCGGCGGCTCAATATGAGCAGTTCTTC
TRBV20-1	TRBJ2-1	few	TRBD2	CSVYLGGVYNEQFF	TGCAGTGTCTACCTCGGGGGGGTCTACAATGAGCAGTTCTTC
TRBV4-2	TRBJ2-7	few	TRBD2	CASSQAKRGGTYEQYF	TGTGCCAGCAGCCAAGCGAAGCGGGGGGGCACCTACGAGCAGTACTTC
TRBV28	TRBJ2-5	-	TRBD1	CASSPPQGALGETQYF	TGTGCCAGCAGTCCCCCACAGGGGGCGCTCGGAGAGACCCAGTACTTC
TRBV7-9	TRBJ1-2	-	TRBD1	CASSSPGQGTYGYTF	TGTGCCAGCAGCTCTCCGGGACAGGGCACCTATGGCTACACCTTC
TRBV5-1	TRBJ2-3	-	TRBD1	CASSGSGQVSTDTQYF	TGCGCCAGCAGCGGTTCAGGACAGGTTAGCACAGATACGCAGTATTTT